The clone carrying this TCR delta chain was seen at least ten times. Germline loops: CDR1 TSWWSYY, CDR2 QGS. The CDR3 has 20 residues. V shed 8 bases, J shed 0 bases, and the junction held 24 bases outside the gene matches. This entry is derived from a study of γδ T cells in repeated Plasmodium falciparum infection. TCRdb re-processed the multiplex PCR reads using CATT. Here the sample spans 85,000 to 90,000 delta-chain clones, more than 1.4% being singletons. Flow sorting of PBMC yielded separate Vgamma9/Vdelta2+ and Vdelta2-negative gammadelta T cell populations for bulk repertoire analysis. The chain recombines TRDV1 with TRDJ1; 7 nucleotides agree with TRDD3. This sequence originates from a pool of human donors (malaria-infected and uninfected, not separated). Sequencing was done on a sample of gamma-delta T cells from blood. The CDR3 DNA is TGTGCTCTTACGGTCAGTTCCGTAGAGGGGATAGGGAGATACACCGATAAACTCATCTTT. This encodes CALTVSSVEGIGRYTDKLIF.